Below are 6 T cell receptor beta chains sequenced from a single sample in a study of T cell repertoires in cytomegalovirus infection. TCRdb reprocessed the reads with MiXCR, giving one entry per CDR3 protein. Counted here are over 150,000 distinct CDR3 sequences, about 17% occurring once; the ten biggest clones make up roughly a quarter. The specimen sequenced was CD8+ T cells from PBMCs. These receptors all stem from a human donor in good health (CMV status not recorded). Some clones in this sample may be carry-over from other donors' samples.

The chain combines TRBV5-1 with TRBJ1-1, with TRBD1 matching over 7 bases. The V segment lost 4 bases and the J segment 6 bases; nucleotides outside the gene matches: 9. From germline, CDR1 is SGHRS and CDR2 YFSETQ. This CDR3 spans 14 amino acids. The CDR3 coding sequence is TGCGCCAGCAGCCTCCACCGGACAGGTTCTGAAGCTTTCTTT. It translates to CASSLHRTGSEAFF. The full variable domain, with the rest looked up from reference TRBV5-1 and TRBJ1-1, is KAGVTQTPRYLIKTRGQQVTLSCSPISGHRSVSWYQQTPGQGLQFLFEYFSETQRNKGNFPGRFSGRQFSNSRSEMNVSTLELGDSALYLCASSLHRTGSEAFFGQGTRLTVV.

This clonotype was observed a few times. The V call is TRBV6-2 or TRBV6-3, the J call TRBJ2-1; D may be TRBD1 or TRBD2 (5 bases each). The CDR3 length is 15 residues. Deletions cut 6 bases from V and 3 bases from J, with 15 bases between. Germline V gene data show CDR1 as MNHEY and CDR2 as SVGEGT. The CDR3 DNA reads TGTGCCAGCAGCCCGATGGGACCGCGCTACAATGAGCAGTTCTTC. This encodes CASSPMGPRYNEQFF.

This clonotype was observed a few times. The gene calls are TRBV7-9 and TRBJ1-1, with D unclear. Trimming cost V 4 bases and J 1 base, with 22 bases left between them. The CDR3 spans 18 residues. Germline V CDR1 and CDR2: SEHNR, FQNEAQ (reference sequence). CDR3 sequence (DNA): TGTGCCAGCAGCTCAAGAAACGACGCATCTCCGCAGAACACTGAAGCTTTCTTT. It yields the protein CASSSRNDASPQNTEAFF.

The rearrangement uses TRBV4-1 and TRBJ2-7; a weak D match, TRBD2 (6 bases). CDR1 and CDR2 (germline): MGHRA, YSYEKL. Trimming took 0 bases from V and 5 from J, leaving 14 bases between them. This CDR3 region has 15 residues. CDR3 DNA sequence: TGCGCCAGCAGCCAAGAACAACTAGCTGGCGACGAGCAGTACTTC. Translated, it gives CASSQEQLAGDEQYF.

This chain joins TRBV7-9 and TRBJ2-1, with D possibly matching TRBD2 (6 bases). Germline CDR1 SEHNR, CDR2 FQNEAQ (reference sequence). V was shortened by 5 bases and J by 15 bases, with 23 bases between the two germline ends. The CDR3 has 14 residues. CDR3 amino acids: CASSGLGDSLNVFF. The CDR3 DNA reads as TGTGCCAGCAGCGGCTTGGGGGACTCTCTTAATGTGTTCTTC.

This clonotype has a handful of counts. V gene TRBV18 combines with J gene TRBJ1-5; TRBD1 agrees at 7 bases. Germline V CDR1 and CDR2: KGHSH, LQKENI. The trim removed 3 bases at V and 1 base at J, leaving 6 bases unmatched. This CDR3 comprises 16 residues. CDR3 in DNA: TGTGCCAGCTCACCGGAGGGACAGTCAAGCAATCAGCCCCAGCATTTT. The encoded protein is CASSPEGQSSNQPQHF.